This passage covers 23 T cell receptor beta chains from one sample sequenced in a study of blood T cell repertoires in COVID-19. Repertoires were generated with immunoSEQ multiplex PCR, while TCRdb's copy carries only in-frame clones and drops some. The sample shows roughly 300,000 clones, approximately 84% of them seen only once. The specimen sequenced was peripheral blood. These receptors originate from a human donor with COVID-19, enrolled during active disease. The donor label of this sample is uncertain.

The rearrangement joins TRBV2 to TRBJ2-7, with D possibly being TRBD2 (6 bases). V lost 4 bases to trimming and J lost 7 bases, with 17 bases between them. This CDR3 is built from 14 residues. The germline V gene has CDR1 SNHLY and CDR2 FYNNEI. The CDR3 DNA reads as TGTGCCAGCAGTGCCCGCGAATTGGGGAGGGAGCAGTACTTC. It yields the protein CASSARELGREQYF.

The chain is built from TRBV6-5 and TRBJ2-1; D possibly corresponds to TRBD1 (6 bases). Germline CDR1 reads MNHEY; CDR2 reads SVGAGI. The V end lost 0 bases, the J end lost 9 bases, and 12 bases lay between the germline ends. The CDR3 totals 14 residues. For the CDR3, the DNA is TGTGCCAGCAGTTACTCAAGGCAGGGGACTGAGCAGTTCTTC. This sequence encodes CASSYSRQGTEQFF.

V is TRBV7-9 and J is TRBJ2-7, with 14 bases lining up with TRBD2. After removal of 5 bases from V and 4 bases from J, the junction contained 10 bases not matched to a gene. The germline V gene has CDR1 SEHNR and CDR2 FQNEAQ (reference sequence). The CDR3 is 17 residues long. DNA of the CDR3: TGTGCCAGCAGCCTAGGACTAGCGGGAGGACCCTTTTACGAGCAGTACTTC. Translation: CASSLGLAGGPFYEQYF.

With regard to this clone: One junction end does not reproduce the germline sequence, and a read error may be involved. The V and J genes are TRBV7-7 and TRBJ2-2, with D perhaps matching TRBD1 (6 bases). CDR1 and CDR2 (germline): SSHAT, FNYEAQ (reference sequence). The CDR3 is 15 residues long. The CDR3 reads CASSLAGANTGELFF. CDR3 nucleotide sequence: TGTGCTAGCAGCTTAGCAGGGGCGAACACCGGGGAGCTGTTTTTT.

V is TRBV18 and J is TRBJ2-6; weak D call: TRBD2 (5 bases). V was pared by 2 bases and J by 4 bases, with 12 bases between. CDR3 size: 16 residues. The V gene's germline CDR1 is KGHSH and CDR2 LQKENI. CDR3 in DNA: TGTGCCAGCTCACCATCGCAGCGGCGGGGGGCCAACGTCCTGACTTTC. Amino acid sequence: CASSPSQRRGANVLTF.

The chain carries TRBV19 and TRBJ2-2; D may be TRBD2 (5 bases). Deletions cut 3 bases from V and 6 bases from J, with 11 bases between. Germline V gene lookup returns CDR1 LNHDA and CDR2 SQIVND (reference sequence). This CDR3 comprises 14 residues. The CDR3 bases are TGTGCCAGTAGTATTACGAGGGATCCCGGGGAGCTGTTTTTT. Translating gives CASSITRDPGELFF.

In its sample, this clone was seen once. The chain recombines TRBV6-2 or TRBV6-3 with TRBJ2-3, with D possibly being TRBD2 (6 bases). Looked up from germline, CDR1 is MNHEY and CDR2 is SVGEGT. The CDR3 consists of 16 residues. V was trimmed by 5 bases and J by 1 base, leaving 16 bases between them. CDR3 sequence (DNA): TGTGCCAGCAGTGCAGTTTTAGGCGGGGGCACAGATACGCAGTATTTT. Translation gives CASSAVLGGGTDTQYF.

This chain uses TRBV5-1 with TRBJ1-1; no reliable D call. Per the germline V gene, CDR1 is SGHRS and CDR2 is YFSETQ. The CDR3 covers 14 residues. The ends were cut back, 0 bases at V and 1 base at J, with 7 bases in the middle. CDR3 coding DNA: TGCGCCAGCAGCTTGGGGGCAGGGAACACTGAAGCTTTCTTT. This encodes CASSLGAGNTEAFF. Using reference TRBV5-1 and TRBJ1-1 for the parts outside the CDR3, the full variable domain is KAGVTQTPRYLIKTRGQQVTLSCSPISGHRSVSWYQQTPGQGLQFLFEYFSETQRNKGNFPGRFSGRQFSNSRSEMNVSTLELGDSALYLCASSLGAGNTEAFFGQGTRLTVV.

This chain connects TRBV5-1 to TRBJ2-5; the D is unclear. Looked up from germline, CDR1 is SGHRS and CDR2 is YFSETQ. This CDR3 comprises 15 residues. V lost 0 bases and J 1 base, leaving 10 bases between the germline ends. The CDR3 DNA sequence: TGCGCCAGCAGCTTGGACAGTGGATTCCAAGAGACCCAGTACTTC. Its translation is CASSLDSGFQETQYF. Together with reference TRBV5-1 and TRBJ2-5, the CDR3 gives the full variable domain: KAGVTQTPRYLIKTRGQQVTLSCSPISGHRSVSWYQQTPGQGLQFLFEYFSETQRNKGNFPGRFSGRQFSNSRSEMNVSTLELGDSALYLCASSLDSGFQETQYFGPGTRLLVL.

The CDR3 loop is CASSLGEAKLFF. The CDR3 DNA follows: TGTGCCAGCAGCCTCGGGGAGGCAAAACTGTTTTTT. This chain links TRBV28 with TRBJ1-4; D is unresolved. This CDR3 has 12 residues. Trimming removed 6 bases from V and 10 bases from J, with 12 bases in between. Germline assignment: CDR1 MDHEN and CDR2 SYDVKM.

V and J are TRBV7-9 and TRBJ1-5; D perhaps matches TRBD1 (5 bases). Trimming stripped 3 bases from V and 8 bases from J, with 11 bases between. There are 13 residues in the CDR3. Germline CDR1 is SEHNR and CDR2 is FQNEAQ (reference sequence). Here the CDR3 reads CASSFRGREPQHF. The DNA for the CDR3 is TGTGCCAGCAGCTTTAGGGGCCGGGAGCCCCAGCATTTT.

This clone was detected only once. CDR3 loop: CASSSTGSGGSPFF. CDR3 coding DNA: TGTGCCAGCAGCTCGACCGGTAGCGGGGGGTCTCCGTTCTTC. The rearrangement uses TRBV11-3 and TRBJ2-1, with 10 bases matching TRBD2. This CDR3 has 14 residues. From germline, CDR1 is SGHNT and CDR2 YENEEA. V shed 4 bases, J shed 15 bases, and the junction held 12 bases outside the gene matches.

The chain joins TRBV10-3 to TRBJ1-2, with 7 bases fitting TRBD1. Per the germline V gene, CDR1 is ENHRY and CDR2 is SYGVKD. Unmatched junction bases numbered 12, after V lost 6 bases and J lost 5 bases. The CDR3 covers 15 residues. CDR3 residues: CAIRRSTGDGYGYTF. In DNA, the CDR3 is TGTGCCATCAGACGATCAACAGGGGATGGGTATGGCTACACCTTC.

Details on this clone: Other DNA sequences within the sample encode an identical CDR3. This rearrangement joins TRBV30 to TRBJ1-2; D gene unclear. Trimming took off 0 bases at V and 2 bases at J, with 10 bases between the two ends. The CDR3 contains 14 residues. Looked up from germline, CDR1 is GTSNPN and CDR2 is SVGIG (reference sequence). The CDR3 DNA is TGTGCCTGGAGTGTAGGCGGAACGAACTATGGCTACACCTTC. Translating it yields CAWSVGGTNYGYTF.

The chain joins TRBV14 to TRBJ2-3; 14 nucleotides agree with TRBD2. Germline V lookup: CDR1 SGHDN, CDR2 FVKESK. V gave up 4 bases and J gave up 6 bases; unmatched junction bases: 6. The length of the CDR3 is 16 residues. For the CDR3, the DNA is TGTGCCAGCAGCCGGGGACTAGCGGGAGATTTGGATACGCAGTATTTT. This translates into CASSRGLAGDLDTQYF.

The chain links TRBV9 to TRBJ2-1; 9 bases are shared with TRBD2. V lost 2 bases to trimming and J lost 0 bases; unmatched junction nucleotides: 6. CDR3 length equals 17 residues. Germline CDR1 and CDR2: SGDLS and YYNGEE. The CDR3 bases are TGTGCCAGCAGCGTTGGTAGGCGGGAGGGCTCCTACAATGAGCAGTTCTTC. This encodes CASSVGRREGSYNEQFF.

The rearrangement joins TRBV28 to TRBJ2-7, with 11 bases that match TRBD2. Germline CDR1 reads MDHEN; CDR2 reads SYDVKM. The length of the CDR3 is 14 residues. V lost 6 bases and J lost 5; bases outside the gene matches: 6. Here the CDR3 DNA reads TGTGCCAGCAGCCCCGGGACTAGCGGTAACGAGCAGTACTTC. Its protein is CASSPGTSGNEQYF.

The V gene is TRBV30, the J gene TRBJ2-7, with 10 positions matching TRBD1. CDR1 is GTSNPN and CDR2 is SVGIG in the germline V gene (reference sequence). The CDR3 spans 15 residues. V was clipped by 1 base and J by 4 bases; unmatched bases: 7. For the CDR3, the DNA is TGTGCCTGGAGTGGTCCTGACAGGGGGCGGTACGAGCAGTACTTC. Its translation is CAWSGPDRGRYEQYF.

The chain is built from TRBV3-1 (or the pseudogene TRBV3-2) and TRBJ2-3; TRBD2 aligns across 10 bases. The V segment lost 2 bases and the J segment 0 bases; nucleotides outside the gene matches: 2. This CDR3 region has 16 residues. Germline V gives CDR1 LGHDT, CDR2 YNNKEL (reference sequence). The CDR3 nucleotides read TGTGCCAGCAGCCAACAACTAGCGGGGAGCACAGATACGCAGTATTTT. Translation gives CASSQQLAGSTDTQYF.

The chain employs TRBV4-2 and TRBJ2-1; 8 bases match TRBD2. Losses at the gene ends were 1 base for V and 4 bases for J; bases not matched to a gene: 12. Germline V CDR1 and CDR2: LGHNA, YNFKEQ. The CDR3 is 18 amino acids. The CDR3 region is CASSQVSGSGSLYNEQFF. The CDR3 DNA is TGTGCCAGCAGCCAAGTAAGTGGAAGCGGGAGTCTGTACAATGAGCAGTTCTTC.

The sample holds many counts of this clone. The gene calls are TRBV6-2 or TRBV6-3 and TRBJ2-7; 10 bases are shared with TRBD2. V lost 0 bases and J lost 2; bases outside the gene matches: 4. This CDR3 has 16 residues. Germline V gene lookup returns CDR1 MNHEY and CDR2 SVGEGT. The CDR3 is CASSYSTSGTPYEQYF. The DNA of the CDR3 is TGTGCCAGCAGTTACTCTACTAGCGGGACCCCCTACGAGCAGTACTTC.

V is TRBV11-2 and J is TRBJ2-7; no definite D call. The CDR3 has 16 residues. Trimming left V 5 bases short and J 0 bases short, with 17 bases between. Germline V lookup: CDR1 SGHAT, CDR2 FQNNGV. CDR3 sequence reads: CASSPFPTKSSYEQYF. The CDR3 coding sequence is TGTGCCAGCAGCCCGTTCCCCACGAAGAGCTCCTACGAGCAGTACTTC.

The rearrangement links TRBV7-2 to TRBJ2-2; 7 bases agree with TRBD1. V gave up 5 bases and J gave up 3 bases; unmatched junction bases: 6. CDR1 is SGHTA, CDR2 FQGNSA, per germline. The CDR3 is 15 residues long. The CDR3 DNA follows: TGTGCCAGCAGCCAAAACAGGGGTGACACCGGGGAGCTGTTTTTT. Translation gives CASSQNRGDTGELFF.